This entry lists 22 T cell receptor beta chains sequenced from one sample in a study of OX40 agonist ivuxolimab in advanced cancers. The method was immunoSEQ multiplex PCR; TCRdb's version includes in-frame clones alone and lacks a portion of them. The table lists roughly 50,000 clones, 80% to 95% of them singletons. This specimen consisted of CD4+ or CD8+ T cells sorted from blood, obtained in a trial of the OX40 agonist ivuxolimab. These receptor sequences come from an adult with an advanced solid tumor such as melanoma, head and neck, liver or kidney cancer.

A single count supports this clone. V gene TRBV19 combines with J gene TRBJ1-1; 7 bases are a match to TRBD1. Trimming removed 6 bases from V and 1 base from J; junction bases left unmatched: 14. The CDR3 runs to 17 residues. Looked up from germline, CDR1 is LNHDA and CDR2 is SQIVND (reference sequence). The CDR3 loop is CASSRSVGGLENTEAFF. The CDR3 DNA reads as TGTGCCAGTAGCCGGTCTGTAGGGGGCCTTGAGAACACTGAAGCTTTCTTT.

The V call is TRBV6-1, the J call TRBJ1-1; 11 nucleotides agree with TRBD1. Looked up from germline, CDR1 is MNHNS and CDR2 is SASEGT. The CDR3 extends over 14 amino acids. The J segment lost 5 bases and the V segment lost 6 bases, leaving 5 bases of the junction unmatched. DNA of the CDR3: TGTGCCAGCAGGGGGACAGGGGGTTTGACTGAAGCTTTCTTT. Translating it yields CASRGTGGLTEAFF.

This clone was picked up one time. DNA for the CDR3: TGTGCCAGCAGGGAACGGGGGCACGAGCAGTACGTC. Its translation: CASRERGHEQYV. The rearrangement uses TRBV27 and TRBJ2-7; D may correspond to TRBD1 or TRBD2 (6 bases each). CDR3 size: 12 residues. Trimming pared 6 bases from V and 5 bases from J, leaving 11 bases between. Germline CDR1 MNHEY, CDR2 SMNVEV (reference sequence).

This chain uses TRBV15 with TRBJ1-5; D remains unclear. Germline V CDR1 and CDR2: LNHNV, YYDKDF (reference sequence). The V and J ends lost 5 bases and 2 bases respectively, with 13 bases between them. This CDR3 contains 15 residues. The CDR3 loop reads CATSGKIKGNQPQHF. CDR3 bases: TGTGCCACCAGCGGGAAGATAAAGGGCAATCAGCCCCAGCATTTT. The full variable domain, completed using reference TRBV15 and TRBJ1-5, is DAMVIQNPRYQVTQFGKPVTLSCSQTLNHNVMYWYQQKSSQAPKLLFHYYDKDFNNEADTPDNFQSRRPNTSFCFLDIRSPGLGDTAMYLCATSGKIKGNQPQHFGDGTRLSIL.

This clone was detected only a few times. The rearrangement links TRBV2 to TRBJ1-5; the D is unclear. The CDR3 has 13 amino acids. The V and J ends lost 5 bases and 3 bases respectively, with 8 bases between them. The germline gives CDR1 SNHLY, CDR2 FYNNEI. CDR3 coding DNA: TGTGCCAGCAGTCCGGGGAACAATCAGCCCCAGCATTTT. Its protein product is CASSPGNNQPQHF.

The chain is built from TRBV4-1 and TRBJ2-3, with D uncertain. V was trimmed by 0 bases and J by 0 bases, leaving 10 bases between them. This CDR3 region has 16 residues. The V gene's germline CDR1 is MGHRA and CDR2 YSYEKL. This chain's CDR3 is CASSQDHTPSTDTQYF. In nucleotides, the CDR3 is TGCGCCAGCAGCCAAGATCACACTCCTAGCACAGATACGCAGTATTTT.

CDR3 nucleotide sequence: TGTGCCACCAGTCAGGGTTGGGACGAAGGAGAGCCCCAGCATTTT. Its protein product is CATSQGWDEGEPQHF. This chain joins TRBV15 and TRBJ1-5, with a possible D match to TRBD1 (5 bases). Deletions cut 6 bases from V and 8 bases from J, with 20 bases between. From germline, CDR1 is LNHNV and CDR2 YYDKDF (reference sequence). The CDR3 extends over 15 amino acids. The whole variable domain, remainder taken from reference TRBV15 and TRBJ1-5, is DAMVIQNPRYQVTQFGKPVTLSCSQTLNHNVMYWYQQKSSQAPKLLFHYYDKDFNNEADTPDNFQSRRPNTSFCFLDIRSPGLGDTAMYLCATSQGWDEGEPQHFGDGTRLSIL.

This clone appeared a single time. The J gene is TRBJ2-6, the V gene TRBV28; D not certain. Germline loops: CDR1 MDHEN, CDR2 SYDVKM. Trimming removed 6 bases from V and 0 bases from J, with 9 bases in between. The CDR3 spans 15 residues. The CDR3 loop is CASRQDGSGANVLTF. In nucleotides, the CDR3 is TGTGCCAGCAGGCAGGACGGCTCTGGGGCCAACGTCCTGACTTTC.

In nucleotides, the CDR3 is TGTGCCAGCAGCAATCGGCGGGGGGGTTACATCGAGCAGTACTTC. Translation gives CASSNRRGGYIEQYF. The chain links TRBV7-9 to TRBJ2-7, with TRBD2 matching 9 bases. Unmatched junction bases numbered 11, after V lost 5 bases and J lost 6 bases. The CDR3 loop spans 15 amino acids. Germline CDR1 and CDR2: SEHNR and FQNEAQ (reference sequence).

V is TRBV30 and J is TRBJ1-1; the match to TRBD1 covers 7 bases. This CDR3 spans 14 amino acids. Per the germline V gene, CDR1 is GTSNPN and CDR2 is SVGIG (reference sequence). With V trimmed by 4 bases and J by 1 base, 6 bases remained unmatched. The CDR3 nucleotides are TGTGCCTGGACCTACGGGACAGAGAACACTGAAGCTTTCTTT. It codes for CAWTYGTENTEAFF.

The chain couples TRBV19 to TRBJ1-5; perhaps TRBD1 as D (5 bases). The length of the CDR3 is 15 residues. Germline loops: CDR1 LNHDA, CDR2 SQIVND (reference sequence). Trimming pared 3 bases from V and 3 bases from J, leaving 12 bases between. Here the CDR3 reads CASSIDRGHNQPQHF. As DNA, the CDR3 is TGTGCCAGTAGTATTGATAGGGGCCACAATCAGCCCCAGCATTTT.

The rearrangement joins TRBV10-2 to TRBJ1-2; D remains ambiguous. Trimming took 3 bases from V and 1 from J, leaving 6 bases between them. Germline V gene data show CDR1 as WSHSY and CDR2 as SAAADI. The CDR3 has 13 residues. DNA for the CDR3: TGCGCCAGCAGTGATCCATATAACTATGGCTACACCTTC. The encoded protein is CASSDPYNYGYTF.

This chain links TRBV27 with TRBJ2-3; 9 bases match TRBD2. Trimming removed 4 bases from V and 0 bases from J; junction bases left unmatched: 5. Germline CDR1 and CDR2: MNHEY and SMNVEV (reference sequence). The CDR3 extends over 16 amino acids. DNA for the CDR3: TGTGCCAGCAGTTCTCGACTAGCGGAGAGCACAGATACGCAGTATTTT. It codes for CASSSRLAESTDTQYF.

The gene calls are TRBV18 and TRBJ2-2; TRBD1 is a possible D gene (6 bases). V was cut by 6 bases and J by 4 bases, with 15 bases left in between. This CDR3 comprises 15 residues. CDR1 and CDR2 (germline): KGHSH, LQKENI. In DNA, the CDR3 is TGTGCCAGCTCCCAAACAGGGCTTGGCACCGGGGAGCTGTTTTTT. This codes for CASSQTGLGTGELFF.

This rearrangement joins TRBV5-1 to TRBJ1-1; D is unclear. In germline, CDR1 is SGHRS, CDR2 YFSETQ. This CDR3 has 13 residues. Trimming removed 2 bases from V and 5 bases from J, with 10 bases in between. The CDR3 DNA reads TGCGCCAGCAGCTTCGAGAGGCGGACTGAAGCTTTCTTT. This gives the protein CASSFERRTEAFF.

V is TRBV14 and J is TRBJ1-2; tentatively, D is TRBD1 (6 bases). The CDR3 length is 17 residues. V lost 4 bases and J lost 1, with 19 bases in between. Germline assignment: CDR1 SGHDN and CDR2 FVKESK. CDR3 DNA sequence: TGTGCCAGCAGCCTGTCCAGGGGACAATTTATTAACTATGGCTACACCTTC. Amino acid sequence: CASSLSRGQFINYGYTF.

The chain recombines TRBV10-3 with TRBJ2-3; TRBD2 is a possible D gene (6 bases). This CDR3 spans 15 amino acids. V was pared by 5 bases and J by 6 bases, with 18 bases between. Germline V lookup: CDR1 ENHRY, CDR2 SYGVKD. CDR3 bases: TGTGCCATCAGTAATTACGGGGGTGCACCCGATACGCAGTATTTT. Amino acid sequence: CAISNYGGAPDTQYF.

This sequence joins TRBV19 and TRBJ2-7, with 10 bases that match TRBD1. Germline trimming cut 3 bases from V and 3 bases from J; bases unmatched to any gene: 8. Germline V gives CDR1 LNHDA, CDR2 SQIVND (reference sequence). This CDR3 is built from 16 residues. CDR3 region: CASSMPPGTGDYEQYF. The CDR3 DNA reads TGTGCCAGTAGTATGCCCCCCGGGACAGGGGACTACGAGCAGTACTTC.

Only one count was recorded for this clone. This sequence joins TRBV27 and TRBJ2-1, with D tentatively TRBD2 (6 bases). V gave up 6 bases and J gave up 6 bases, with 12 bases separating them. CDR1 MNHEY and CDR2 SMNVEV come from the germline V gene (reference sequence). The CDR3 covers 13 residues. Written as DNA, the CDR3 is TGTGCCAGCAGCACTCTAGCGACCAATGAGCAGTTCTTC. Protein product: CASSTLATNEQFF.

This chain joins TRBV4-1 and TRBJ2-3, with 10 nucleotides matching TRBD1. Trimming removed 4 bases from V and 4 bases from J; junction bases left unmatched: 5. Germline CDR1 and CDR2: MGHRA and YSYEKL. This CDR3 is 15 amino acids long. CDR3 coding DNA: TGCGCCAGCAGCCCCAGACAGGGGGCTCCAGATACGCAGTATTTT. It translates to CASSPRQGAPDTQYF.

The chain combines TRBV29-1 with TRBJ2-7; the D call may be TRBD1 or TRBD2 (5 bases each). V was shortened by 1 base and J by 6 bases, with 7 bases between the two germline ends. CDR3 length equals 11 residues. Germline-derived CDR1 and CDR2 are SQVTM and ANQGSEA. CDR3 sequence: CSVEVGTEQYF. As DNA, the CDR3 is TGCAGCGTTGAAGTAGGGACCGAGCAGTACTTC.

The chain recombines TRBV19 with TRBJ1-1; a weak D match, TRBD1 (6 bases). V dropped 1 base and J dropped 1 base, with 16 bases sitting between them. CDR1 and CDR2 (germline): LNHDA, SQIVND (reference sequence). The CDR3 covers 17 residues. CDR3 sequence: CASSIALGGARNTEAFF. DNA for the CDR3: TGTGCCAGTAGTATAGCTCTGGGGGGGGCGCGGAACACTGAAGCTTTCTTT.